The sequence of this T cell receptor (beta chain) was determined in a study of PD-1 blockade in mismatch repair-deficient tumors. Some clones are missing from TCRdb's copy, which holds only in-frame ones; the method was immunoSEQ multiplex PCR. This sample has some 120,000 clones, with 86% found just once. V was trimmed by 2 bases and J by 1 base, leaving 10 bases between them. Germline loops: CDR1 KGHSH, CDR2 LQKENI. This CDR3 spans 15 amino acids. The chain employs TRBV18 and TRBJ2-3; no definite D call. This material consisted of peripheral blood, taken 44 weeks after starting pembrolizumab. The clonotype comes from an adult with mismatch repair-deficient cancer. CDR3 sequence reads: CASSPRPLGTDTQYF. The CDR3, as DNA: TGTGCCAGCTCACCAAGGCCACTTGGCACAGATACGCAGTATTTT.